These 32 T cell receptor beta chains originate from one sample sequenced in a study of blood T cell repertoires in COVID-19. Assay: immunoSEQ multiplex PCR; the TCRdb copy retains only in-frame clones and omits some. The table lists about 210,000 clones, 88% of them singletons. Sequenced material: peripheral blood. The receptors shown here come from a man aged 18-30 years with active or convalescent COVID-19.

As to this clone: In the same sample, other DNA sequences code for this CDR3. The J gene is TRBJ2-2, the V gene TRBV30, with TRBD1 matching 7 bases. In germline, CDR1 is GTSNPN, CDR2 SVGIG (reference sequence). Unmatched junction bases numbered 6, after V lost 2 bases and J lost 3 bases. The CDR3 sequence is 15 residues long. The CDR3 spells CAWSLRDRDTGELFF. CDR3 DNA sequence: TGTGCCTGGAGTCTCCGGGACAGAGACACCGGGGAGCTGTTTTTT.

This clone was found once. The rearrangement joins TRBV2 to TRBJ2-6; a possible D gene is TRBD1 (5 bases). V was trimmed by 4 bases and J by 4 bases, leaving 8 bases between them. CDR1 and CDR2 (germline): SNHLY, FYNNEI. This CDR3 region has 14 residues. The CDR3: CASSGGLGANVLTF. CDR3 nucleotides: TGTGCCAGCAGTGGGGGCTTGGGGGCCAACGTCCTGACTTTC.

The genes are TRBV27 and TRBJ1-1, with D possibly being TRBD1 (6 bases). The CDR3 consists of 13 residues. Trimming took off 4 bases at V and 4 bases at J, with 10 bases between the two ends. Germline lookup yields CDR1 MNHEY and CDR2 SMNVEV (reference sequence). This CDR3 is CASSSRDTTEAFF. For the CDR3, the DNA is TGTGCCAGCAGTTCCCGGGACACCACTGAAGCTTTCTTT.

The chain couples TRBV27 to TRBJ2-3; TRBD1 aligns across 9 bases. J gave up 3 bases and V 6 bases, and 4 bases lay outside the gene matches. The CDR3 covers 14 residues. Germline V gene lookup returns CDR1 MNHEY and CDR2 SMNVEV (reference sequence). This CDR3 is CASRDRGVTDTQYF. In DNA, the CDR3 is TGTGCCAGCAGGGACAGGGGCGTTACAGATACGCAGTATTTT.

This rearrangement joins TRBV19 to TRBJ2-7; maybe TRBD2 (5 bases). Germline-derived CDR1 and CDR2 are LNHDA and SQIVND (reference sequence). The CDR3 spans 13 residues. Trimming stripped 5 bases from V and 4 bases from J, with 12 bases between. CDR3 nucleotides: TGTGCCAGTAGTCAAACGGGGTGGTACGAGCAGTACTTC. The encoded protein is CASSQTGWYEQYF.

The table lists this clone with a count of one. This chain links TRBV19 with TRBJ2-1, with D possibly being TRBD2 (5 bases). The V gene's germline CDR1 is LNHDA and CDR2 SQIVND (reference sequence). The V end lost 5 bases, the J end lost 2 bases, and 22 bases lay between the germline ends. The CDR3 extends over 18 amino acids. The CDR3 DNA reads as TGTGCCAGTAGTCCCGACCGACCGGTAGCGAACACCTACAATGAGCAGTTCTTC. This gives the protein CASSPDRPVANTYNEQFF.

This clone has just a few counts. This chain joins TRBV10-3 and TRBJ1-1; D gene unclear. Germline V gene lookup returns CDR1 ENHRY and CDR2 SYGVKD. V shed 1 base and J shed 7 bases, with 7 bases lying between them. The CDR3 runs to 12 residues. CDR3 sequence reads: CAISEYRGEAFF. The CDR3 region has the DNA TGTGCCATCAGTGAGTACCGGGGTGAAGCTTTCTTT.

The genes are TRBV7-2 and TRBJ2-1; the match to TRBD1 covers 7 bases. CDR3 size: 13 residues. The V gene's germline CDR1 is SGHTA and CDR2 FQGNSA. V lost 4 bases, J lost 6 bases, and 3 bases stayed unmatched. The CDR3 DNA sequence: TGTGCCAGCAGCTATGGGACAGTCAATGAGCAGTTCTTC. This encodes CASSYGTVNEQFF.

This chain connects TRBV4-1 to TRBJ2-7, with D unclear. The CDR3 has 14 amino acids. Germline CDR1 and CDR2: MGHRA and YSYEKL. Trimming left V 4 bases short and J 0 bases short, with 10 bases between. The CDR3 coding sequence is TGCGCCAGCAGCCCGGGTCAGTCCTCCTACGAGCAGTACTTC. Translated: CASSPGQSSYEQYF.

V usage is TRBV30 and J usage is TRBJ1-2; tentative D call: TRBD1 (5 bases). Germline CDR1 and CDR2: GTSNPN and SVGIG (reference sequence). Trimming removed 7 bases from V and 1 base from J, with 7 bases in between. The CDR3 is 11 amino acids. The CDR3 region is CAYGGNYGYTF. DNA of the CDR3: TGTGCCTACGGGGGTAACTATGGCTACACCTTC.

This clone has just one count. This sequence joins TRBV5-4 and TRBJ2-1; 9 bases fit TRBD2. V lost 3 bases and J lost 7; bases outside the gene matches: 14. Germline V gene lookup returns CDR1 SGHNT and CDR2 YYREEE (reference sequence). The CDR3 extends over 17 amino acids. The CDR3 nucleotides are TGTGCCAGCAGCTCACCCTTTAGCGGGAGTTTTATAAATGAGCAGTTCTTC. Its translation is CASSSPFSGSFINEQFF.

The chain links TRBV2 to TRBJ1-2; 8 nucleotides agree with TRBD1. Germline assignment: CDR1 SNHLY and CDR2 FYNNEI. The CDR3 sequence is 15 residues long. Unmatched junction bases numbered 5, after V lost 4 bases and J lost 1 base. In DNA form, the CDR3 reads TGTGCCAGCAGTGGAGGACAGGGTGGTAACTATGGCTACACCTTC. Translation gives CASSGGQGGNYGYTF.

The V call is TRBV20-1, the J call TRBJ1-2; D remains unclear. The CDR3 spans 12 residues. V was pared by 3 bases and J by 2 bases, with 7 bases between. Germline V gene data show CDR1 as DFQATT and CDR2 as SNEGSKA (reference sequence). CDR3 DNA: TGCAGTGCTAGTACCCTAAACTATGGCTACACCTTC. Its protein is CSASTLNYGYTF.

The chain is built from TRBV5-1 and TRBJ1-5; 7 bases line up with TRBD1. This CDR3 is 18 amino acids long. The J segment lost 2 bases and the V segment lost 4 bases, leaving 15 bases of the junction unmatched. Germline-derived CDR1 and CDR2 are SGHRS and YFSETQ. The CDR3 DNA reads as TGCGCCAGCAGCCGGTCTCGGGACAGACCTAGTGGCAATCAGCCCCAGCATTTT. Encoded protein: CASSRSRDRPSGNQPQHF. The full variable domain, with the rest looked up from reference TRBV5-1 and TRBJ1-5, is KAGVTQTPRYLIKTRGQQVTLSCSPISGHRSVSWYQQTPGQGLQFLFEYFSETQRNKGNFPGRFSGRQFSNSRSEMNVSTLELGDSALYLCASSRSRDRPSGNQPQHFGDGTRLSIL.

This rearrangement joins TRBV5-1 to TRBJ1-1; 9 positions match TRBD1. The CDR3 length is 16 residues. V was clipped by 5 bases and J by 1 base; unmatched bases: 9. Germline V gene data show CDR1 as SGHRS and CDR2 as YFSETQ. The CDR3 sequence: CASSSSTGGSNTEAFF. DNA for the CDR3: TGCGCCAGCAGTTCGTCGACAGGGGGTTCGAACACTGAAGCTTTCTTT.

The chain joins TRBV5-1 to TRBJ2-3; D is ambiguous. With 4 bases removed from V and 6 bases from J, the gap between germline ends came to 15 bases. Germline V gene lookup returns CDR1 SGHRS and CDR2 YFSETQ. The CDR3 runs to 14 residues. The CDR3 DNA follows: TGCGCCAGCAGCCCCCCCGTAGCTGCGGATACGCAGTATTTT. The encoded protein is CASSPPVAADTQYF.

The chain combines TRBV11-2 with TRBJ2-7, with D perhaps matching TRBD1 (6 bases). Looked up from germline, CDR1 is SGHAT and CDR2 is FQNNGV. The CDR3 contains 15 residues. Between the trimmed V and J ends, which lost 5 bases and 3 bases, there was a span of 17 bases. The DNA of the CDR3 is TGTGCCAGCAGCCGAGAACCGGGACACCACTACGAGCAGTACTTC. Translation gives CASSREPGHHYEQYF.

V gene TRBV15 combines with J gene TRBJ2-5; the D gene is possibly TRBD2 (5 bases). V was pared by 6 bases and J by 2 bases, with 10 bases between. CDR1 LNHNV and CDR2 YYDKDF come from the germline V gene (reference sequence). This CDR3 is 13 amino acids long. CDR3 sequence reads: CATRRTYQETQYF. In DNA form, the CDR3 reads TGTGCCACCAGAAGGACTTATCAAGAGACCCAGTACTTC.

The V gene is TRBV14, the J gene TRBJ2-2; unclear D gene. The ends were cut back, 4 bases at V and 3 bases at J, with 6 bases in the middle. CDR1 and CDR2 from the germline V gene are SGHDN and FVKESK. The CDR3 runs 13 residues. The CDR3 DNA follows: TGTGCCAGCAGCCGTTCCTACACCGGGGAGCTGTTTTTT. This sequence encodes CASSRSYTGELFF.

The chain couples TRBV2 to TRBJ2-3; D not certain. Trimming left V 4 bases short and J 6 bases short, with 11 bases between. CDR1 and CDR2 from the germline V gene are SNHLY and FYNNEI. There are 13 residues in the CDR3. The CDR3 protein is CASSVRTLDTQYF. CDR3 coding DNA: TGTGCCAGCAGTGTTAGAACTTTGGATACGCAGTATTTT.

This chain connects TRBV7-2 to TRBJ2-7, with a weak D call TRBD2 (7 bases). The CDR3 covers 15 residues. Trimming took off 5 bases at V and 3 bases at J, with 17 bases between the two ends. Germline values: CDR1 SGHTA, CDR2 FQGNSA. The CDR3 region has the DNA TGTGCCAGCAGCCCTGAGGGGGGGCGAGGCTACGAGCAGTACTTC. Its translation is CASSPEGGRGYEQYF.

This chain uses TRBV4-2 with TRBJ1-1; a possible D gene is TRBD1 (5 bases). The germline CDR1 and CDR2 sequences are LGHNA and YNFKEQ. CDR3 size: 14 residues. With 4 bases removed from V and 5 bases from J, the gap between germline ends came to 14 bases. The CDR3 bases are TGTGCCAGCAGCCGAGAAAGGGGTGGGACTGAAGCTTTCTTT. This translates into CASSRERGGTEAFF.

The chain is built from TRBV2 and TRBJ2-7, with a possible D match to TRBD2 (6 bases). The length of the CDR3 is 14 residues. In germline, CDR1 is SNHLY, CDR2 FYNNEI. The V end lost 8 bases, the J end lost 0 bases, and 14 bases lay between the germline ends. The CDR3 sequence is CASGRDSYSYEQYF. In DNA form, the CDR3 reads TGTGCCAGCGGCCGGGACTCGTACTCCTACGAGCAGTACTTC.

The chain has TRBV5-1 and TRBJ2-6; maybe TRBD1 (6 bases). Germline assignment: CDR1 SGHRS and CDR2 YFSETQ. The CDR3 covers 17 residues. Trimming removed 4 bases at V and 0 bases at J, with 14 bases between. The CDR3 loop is CASSRGTVGSGANVLTF. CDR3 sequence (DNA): TGCGCCAGCAGCAGGGGGACGGTGGGCTCTGGGGCCAACGTCCTGACTTTC.

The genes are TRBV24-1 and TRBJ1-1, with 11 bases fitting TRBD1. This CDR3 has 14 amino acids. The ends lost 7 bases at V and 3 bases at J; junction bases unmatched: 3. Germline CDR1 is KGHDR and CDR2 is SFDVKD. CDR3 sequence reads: CATRGTGGDTEAFF. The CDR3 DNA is TGTGCCACCAGGGGGACAGGGGGTGACACTGAAGCTTTCTTT.

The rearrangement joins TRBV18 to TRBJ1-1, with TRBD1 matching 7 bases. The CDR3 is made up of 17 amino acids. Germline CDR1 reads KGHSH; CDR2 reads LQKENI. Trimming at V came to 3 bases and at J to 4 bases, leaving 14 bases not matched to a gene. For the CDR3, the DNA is TGTGCCAGCTCACCCCAATTCCCGGGACAGCTGATCACTGAAGCTTTCTTT. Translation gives CASSPQFPGQLITEAFF.

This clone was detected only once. CDR3 loop: CASSSERETQYF. The CDR3 coding sequence is TGTGCCAGTAGTTCGGAGCGGGAGACCCAGTACTTC. The chain uses TRBV19 and TRBJ2-5; tentatively, D is TRBD2 (5 bases). V lost 5 bases, J lost 5 bases, and 9 bases lay in between. The CDR3 loop spans 12 amino acids. CDR1 is LNHDA and CDR2 is SQIVND in the germline V gene (reference sequence).

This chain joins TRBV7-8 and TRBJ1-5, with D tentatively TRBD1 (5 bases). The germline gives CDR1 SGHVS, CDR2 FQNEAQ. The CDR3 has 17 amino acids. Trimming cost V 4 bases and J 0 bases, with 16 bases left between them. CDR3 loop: CASSSGARAYSNQPQHF. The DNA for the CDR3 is TGTGCCAGCAGCTCCGGTGCCAGGGCCTATAGCAATCAGCCCCAGCATTTT.

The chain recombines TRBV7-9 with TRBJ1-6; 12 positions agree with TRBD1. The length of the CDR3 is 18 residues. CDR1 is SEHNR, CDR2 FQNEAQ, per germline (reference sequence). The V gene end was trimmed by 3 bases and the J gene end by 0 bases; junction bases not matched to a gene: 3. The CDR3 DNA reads TGTGCCAGCAGCTTGGGGACAGGGGGCAACTCCTATAATTCACCCCTCCACTTT. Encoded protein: CASSLGTGGNSYNSPLHF.

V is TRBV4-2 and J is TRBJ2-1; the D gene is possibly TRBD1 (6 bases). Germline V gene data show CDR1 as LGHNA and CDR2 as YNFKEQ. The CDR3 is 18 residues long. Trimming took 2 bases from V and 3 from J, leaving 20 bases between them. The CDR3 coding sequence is TGTGCCAGCAGCCAACGACCCAGGACAGCGGCGTACTACAATGAGCAGTTCTTC. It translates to CASSQRPRTAAYYNEQFF.

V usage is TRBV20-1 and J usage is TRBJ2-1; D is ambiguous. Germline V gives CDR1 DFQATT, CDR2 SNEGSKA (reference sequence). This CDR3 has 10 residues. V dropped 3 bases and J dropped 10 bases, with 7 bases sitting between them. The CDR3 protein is CSASTGEQFF. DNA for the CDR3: TGCAGTGCTAGTACCGGGGAGCAGTTCTTC.

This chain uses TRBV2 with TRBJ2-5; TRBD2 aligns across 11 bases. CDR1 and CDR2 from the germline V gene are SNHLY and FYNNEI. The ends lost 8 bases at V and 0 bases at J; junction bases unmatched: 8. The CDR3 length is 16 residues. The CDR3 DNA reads TGTGCCAGCGATAGCGGGGGGGCCCCGTACCAAGAGACCCAGTACTTC. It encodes CASDSGGAPYQETQYF.